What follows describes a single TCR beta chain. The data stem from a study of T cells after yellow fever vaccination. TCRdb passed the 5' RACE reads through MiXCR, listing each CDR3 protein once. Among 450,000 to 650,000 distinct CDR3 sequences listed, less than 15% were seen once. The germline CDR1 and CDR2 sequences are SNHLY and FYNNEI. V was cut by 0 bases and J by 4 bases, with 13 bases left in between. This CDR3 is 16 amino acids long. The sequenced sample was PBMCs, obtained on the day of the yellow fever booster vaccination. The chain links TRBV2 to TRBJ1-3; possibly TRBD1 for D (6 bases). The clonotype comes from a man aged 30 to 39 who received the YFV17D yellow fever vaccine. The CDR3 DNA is TGTGCCAGCAGTGAAGCGCTGGGGCAGGGGGGAAACACCATATATTTT. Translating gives CASSEALGQGGNTIYF.